The sequence of this T cell receptor (beta chain) was determined in a study of cytomegalovirus exposure and HLA in healthy donors. Study-wide findings and caveats: The study designated roughly 150 TCR beta chains cytomegalovirus-associated. Subsequent analysis showed first-cohort TCR clusters tending to co-occur in about 110 validation repertoires. Among TCR sequences, most were rare, though some public TCRs appeared in many donors.

The CDR3 loop spans 15 amino acids. Trimming cost V 2 bases and J 2 bases; bases outside gene matches: 4. CDR1 is KGHSH and CDR2 is LQKENI in the germline V gene. While the first cohort had over 650 subjects, the donors belonged to the separate validation cohort of about 120 subjects. Points on this clone: Its antigen is not identified.

Assay: immunoSEQ multiplex PCR; the TCRdb copy retains only in-frame clones and omits some. The sample lists about 170,000 clones; around 92% were seen once. J is TRBJ2-7 and V is TRBV18, with 9 bases matching TRBD2. This sequence originates from a woman aged 18-29 years in good health and CMV-seropositive. Sequenced input: PBMCs. CDR3 coding DNA: TGTGCCAGCTCACCATTCCAGCGGGAGGCCTACGAGCAGTACTTC. Translating gives CASSPFQREAYEQYF.